This TCR beta chain was profiled in a study of blood T cell repertoires in COVID-19. Study-level background: PBMCs, B-cell-depleted T cells, or T cells were the source of the cDNA or gDNA that made up the material.

The data were produced by immunoSEQ multiplex PCR, yet TCRdb's version contains in-frame clones alone and is incomplete. The table lists around 180,000 clones, about 87% of them singletons. V was shortened by 3 bases and J by 10 bases, with 11 bases between the two germline ends. Germline V gene lookup returns CDR1 SGDLS and CDR2 YYNGEE. The length of the CDR3 is 13 residues. The chain recombines TRBV9 with TRBJ1-6; D is perhaps TRBD1 (5 bases). The TCR was taken from a man in his fifties or sixties with acute or convalescent COVID-19. Material: peripheral blood. The CDR3 is CASSAGGVSPLHF. The CDR3 DNA reads TGTGCCAGCAGCGCCGGGGGGGTATCACCCCTCCACTTT.